The 30 T cell receptor beta chains below come from one sample, sequenced in a study of shared clonotypes between healthy human individuals. TCRdb keeps only in-frame clones here, not all; method: immunoSEQ multiplex PCR. The sample has about 610,000 clones; about 96% are singletons. Sequencing was carried out using naive CD4+ T cells sorted from blood. Subset noted: CD45RA+ positively selected. The receptors derive from a woman in her thirties in good health.

This clone was observed a few times. This specimen includes other DNA sequences encoding the same CDR3. The rearrangement uses TRBV6-5 and TRBJ2-7; D unresolved. The CDR3 is 11 residues long. Germline lookup yields CDR1 MNHEY and CDR2 SVGAGI. V lost 3 bases, J lost 6 bases, and 6 bases lay in between. The CDR3 DNA follows: TGTGCCAGCAGTTATTGGGGCGAGCAGTACTTC. Its protein product is CASSYWGEQYF.

This sequence joins TRBV4-1 and TRBJ1-5; maybe TRBD1 (6 bases). V shed 4 bases and J shed 0 bases, with 10 bases lying between them. The germline CDR1 and CDR2 sequences are MGHRA and YSYEKL. There are 15 residues in the CDR3. CDR3 sequence (DNA): TGCGCCAGCAGCCCAGGACAGTATAGCAATCAGCCCCAGCATTTT. This translates into CASSPGQYSNQPQHF.

V usage is TRBV5-1 and J usage is TRBJ1-4, with unresolved D. The CDR3 consists of 12 residues. Germline-derived CDR1 and CDR2 are SGHRS and YFSETQ. The V and J ends lost 7 bases and 3 bases respectively, with 7 bases between them. The CDR3 sequence: CASRYPNEKLFF. The CDR3 nucleotides read TGCGCCAGCCGGTACCCTAATGAAAAACTGTTTTTT.

The chain is built from TRBV30 and TRBJ1-1; 12 positions match TRBD1. This CDR3 region has 15 residues. The V gene end was trimmed by 7 bases and the J gene end by 8 bases; junction bases not matched to a gene: 14. Germline CDR1 reads GTSNPN; CDR2 reads SVGIG (reference sequence). DNA of the CDR3: TGTGCCTACTCCCGTCTCGGGACAGGGGGCATCGAAGCTTTCTTT. It translates to CAYSRLGTGGIEAFF.

This clone was observed a single time. The rearrangement links TRBV25-1 to TRBJ2-1; D unresolved. Germline CDR1 reads MGHDK; CDR2 reads SYGVNS. The V gene lost 2 bases and the J gene lost 7 bases, with 9 bases spanning the gap. This CDR3 contains 13 residues. CDR3 DNA: TGTGCCAGCAGTGAAGCAGTTTTAAATGAGCAGTTCTTC. Amino acids: CASSEAVLNEQFF.

The chain uses TRBV2 and TRBJ2-5; weak D call: TRBD2 (5 bases). Germline lookup yields CDR1 SNHLY and CDR2 FYNNEI. This CDR3 region has 16 residues. V lost 4 bases, J lost 5 bases, and 20 bases lay in between. DNA of the CDR3: TGTGCCAGCAGTGGCCCTGTGGTGCTGGCGGGTGAGACCCAGTACTTC. Protein product: CASSGPVVLAGETQYF.

CDR3: CASSEAGGTVYEQYF. The CDR3 nucleotides read TGTGCCAGCAGTGAAGCCGGAGGGACAGTCTACGAGCAGTACTTC. The chain combines TRBV6-1 with TRBJ2-7, with D possibly TRBD1 on 7 matching bases. Germline V CDR1 and CDR2: MNHNS, SASEGT. The CDR3 runs 15 residues. The V and J ends lost 0 bases and 3 bases respectively, with 12 bases between them.

V is TRBV28 and J is TRBJ2-2, with 10 positions matching TRBD1. The trim removed 3 bases at V and 6 bases at J, leaving 10 bases unmatched. CDR3 size: 17 residues. From germline, CDR1 is MDHEN and CDR2 SYDVKM. CDR3 coding DNA: TGTGCCAGCAGTTTCTTTCCCGGGACAGGGGATTCCGGGGAGCTGTTTTTT. Its translation: CASSFFPGTGDSGELFF.

The chain has TRBV5-4 and TRBJ1-2; 7 nucleotides align to TRBD1. Germline V gene sequence: CDR1 SGHNT, CDR2 YYREEE (reference sequence). V dropped 4 bases and J dropped 5; count of bases not matched to a gene: 14. The CDR3 sequence is 16 residues long. The CDR3 region is CASSPGQALTLYGYTF. In DNA, the CDR3 is TGTGCCAGCAGCCCCGGACAGGCTTTAACCTTATATGGCTACACCTTC.

This chain connects TRBV29-1 to TRBJ2-3; D possibly corresponds to TRBD1 (5 bases). Looked up from germline, CDR1 is SQVTM and CDR2 is ANQGSEA. The CDR3 consists of 15 residues. Deletions cut 3 bases from V and 1 base from J, with 14 bases between. The CDR3 spells CSVDPDTLGTDTQYF. In nucleotides, the CDR3 is TGCAGCGTTGACCCGGACACTCTCGGCACAGATACGCAGTATTTT.

J is TRBJ2-2 and V is TRBV6-5; D gene uncertain. The CDR3 sequence is 13 residues long. Germline-derived CDR1 and CDR2 are MNHEY and SVGAGI. With 6 bases removed from V and 7 bases from J, the gap between germline ends came to 12 bases. Written as DNA, the CDR3 is TGTGCCAGCAGCTGGCTAGATGTCGGGGAGCTGTTTTTT. Amino acid sequence: CASSWLDVGELFF.

Regarding this clone: The germline gene is not matched at one end of the junction; a read error may be the cause. V is TRBV9 and J is TRBJ2-7; no clear D. The germline V gene has CDR1 SGDLS and CDR2 YYNGEE. This CDR3 has 11 residues. The CDR3 nucleotides are TGTGCCAGCCGCGTCTATTACGAGCAGTACTTC. This encodes CASRVYYEQYF.

The chain has TRBV5-1 and TRBJ2-5; D might be TRBD1 or TRBD2, each matching 6 bases. From germline, CDR1 is SGHRS and CDR2 YFSETQ. This CDR3 is built from 15 residues. Trimming removed 2 bases from V and 5 bases from J, with 16 bases in between. The CDR3 bases are TGCGCCAGCAGCTTCGGAGGGGGAGAGGGGGAGACCCAGTACTTC. Encoded protein: CASSFGGGEGETQYF.

The J gene is TRBJ2-2, the V gene TRBV10-3, with 7 positions matching TRBD2. The CDR3 contains 15 residues. Germline V lookup: CDR1 ENHRY, CDR2 SYGVKD. The V segment lost 3 bases and the J segment 6 bases; nucleotides outside the gene matches: 7. CDR3 in amino acids: CAISEGGSLPGELFF. CDR3 nucleotide sequence: TGTGCCATCAGTGAAGGCGGGAGTCTCCCCGGGGAGCTGTTTTTT.

The chain has TRBV5-6 and TRBJ2-1; 7 bases fit TRBD2. The CDR3 spans 18 residues. Unmatched junction bases numbered 14, after V lost 4 bases and J lost 1 base. The germline CDR1 and CDR2 sequences are SGHDT and YYEEEE. The CDR3 DNA follows: TGTGCCAGCAGCCCCGAGGTTGGCGGGAGTTGGTCCTACAATGAGCAGTTCTTC. This sequence encodes CASSPEVGGSWSYNEQFF.

The chain combines TRBV5-8 with TRBJ2-5; 15 bases map to TRBD2. Germline lookup yields CDR1 SGHTS and CDR2 YDEGEE. CDR3 size: 16 residues. V was clipped by 4 bases and J by 4 bases; unmatched bases: 5. DNA for the CDR3: TGTGCCAGCAGCGGGACTAGCGGGAGGTTCGCAGAGACCCAGTACTTC. This gives the protein CASSGTSGRFAETQYF.

The chain recombines TRBV10-2 with TRBJ2-1; 12 bases fit TRBD2. V shed 8 bases, J shed 6 bases, and the junction held 8 bases outside the gene matches. Germline CDR1 reads WSHSY; CDR2 reads SAAADI. This CDR3 has 15 residues. CDR3 region: CASLKGLAGSNEQFF. CDR3 in DNA: TGCGCCAGCCTGAAAGGACTAGCGGGATCCAATGAGCAGTTCTTC.

The chain has TRBV23-1 and TRBJ1-1; 7 bases agree with TRBD1. TRBV23-1 is an ORF, with its function uncertain. Unmatched junction bases numbered 7, after V lost 11 bases and J lost 4 bases. This CDR3 spans 12 amino acids. The CDR3, as DNA: TGCGCCGAGGGGGCTGGTGGCACTGAAGCTTTCTTT. Translating gives CAEGAGGTEAFF.

The chain couples TRBV5-1 to TRBJ2-1; maybe TRBD2 (5 bases). Deletions cut 0 bases from V and 8 bases from J, with 9 bases between. Germline CDR1 reads SGHRS; CDR2 reads YFSETQ. This CDR3 spans 13 amino acids. As DNA, the CDR3 is TGCGCCAGCAGCTTGGTGACTACGTATGAGCAGTTCTTC. This gives the protein CASSLVTTYEQFF.

The genes are TRBV28 and TRBJ2-1; TRBD2 matches at 7 bases. This CDR3 comprises 20 residues. With V trimmed by 6 bases and J by 1 base, 21 bases remained unmatched. In germline, CDR1 is MDHEN, CDR2 SYDVKM. The chain's CDR3 is CASSLPAGRSGPWSYNEQFF. CDR3 sequence (DNA): TGTGCCAGCAGCCTACCAGCGGGACGAAGCGGGCCCTGGTCCTACAATGAGCAGTTCTTC.

In this sample, this clone turned up once. The chain joins TRBV5-1 to TRBJ2-1; 8 positions match TRBD1. Germline V gives CDR1 SGHRS, CDR2 YFSETQ. J was trimmed by 5 bases and V by 0 bases; bases with no gene match: 4. The CDR3 sequence is 15 residues long. The CDR3 DNA reads as TGCGCCAGCAGCTTGGGGACAGGGTGGAACAATGAGCAGTTCTTC. It is translated as CASSLGTGWNNEQFF.

The chain has TRBV5-4 and TRBJ1-1, with 10 bases identical to TRBD1. V was pared by 6 bases and J by 7 bases, with 12 bases of the junction left unmatched. The CDR3 sequence is 15 residues long. CDR1 SGHNT and CDR2 YYREEE come from the germline V gene (reference sequence). The CDR3 sequence: CASTITGTGENEAFF. CDR3 coding DNA: TGTGCCAGCACCATAACCGGGACAGGGGAGAATGAAGCTTTCTTT.

For this clone: Additional DNA sequences in this sample encode the identical CDR3. The CDR3 bases are TGTGCCAGCAGTTTAATTGGCTATGGCTACACCTTC. Translated: CASSLIGYGYTF. The rearrangement links TRBV28 to TRBJ1-2; D ambiguous. Trimming left V 2 bases short and J 4 bases short, with 5 bases between. CDR1 is MDHEN, CDR2 SYDVKM, per germline. The CDR3 has 12 residues.

This rearrangement joins TRBV28 to TRBJ2-7; D is uncertain. Germline values: CDR1 MDHEN, CDR2 SYDVKM. The CDR3 totals 15 residues. The V and J ends lost 6 bases and 2 bases respectively, with 17 bases between them. The CDR3, as DNA: TGTGCCAGCAGCCCTCACGGGCTGCAGACCTACGAGCAGTACTTC. Translation gives CASSPHGLQTYEQYF. The full variable domain, rest sourced from reference TRBV28 and TRBJ2-7, is DVKVTQSSRYLVKRTGEKVFLECVQDMDHENMFWYRQDPGLGLRLIYFSYDVKMKEKGDIPEGYSVSREKKERFSLILESASTNQTSMYLCASSPHGLQTYEQYFGPGTRLTVT.

V usage is TRBV28 and J usage is TRBJ1-1; weak D call: TRBD1 (5 bases). Per germline, CDR1 MDHEN and CDR2 SYDVKM. There are 16 residues in the CDR3. The V end lost 3 bases, the J end lost 10 bases, and 24 bases lay between the germline ends. The CDR3 coding sequence is TGTGCCAGCAGTTTGTGGCAGGGTGTATACCAGGAGGGAGCTTTCTTT. Its translation is CASSLWQGVYQEGAFF.

V usage is TRBV6-5 and J usage is TRBJ1-2; 7 positions match TRBD1. Germline V gene lookup returns CDR1 MNHEY and CDR2 SVGAGI. The CDR3 has 14 amino acids. V lost 3 bases and J lost 6; bases outside the gene matches: 7. CDR3 sequence (DNA): TGTGCCAGCAGTTATGGAGGGGGCGACAATGGCTACACCTTC. This encodes CASSYGGGDNGYTF.

The chain has TRBV25-1 and TRBJ1-1; tentative D call: TRBD1 (5 bases). The V gene's germline CDR1 is MGHDK and CDR2 SYGVNS. There are 13 residues in the CDR3. The V end was cut by 4 bases, the J end by 11 bases, with 17 bases between. CDR3 in amino acids: CASSALGRERAFF. The CDR3 DNA is TGTGCCAGCAGTGCCTTGGGACGCGAGCGGGCTTTCTTT.

J is TRBJ2-7 and V is TRBV2; D ambiguous. This CDR3 comprises 11 residues. The V end was cut by 6 bases, the J end by 6 bases, with 9 bases between. Germline-derived CDR1 and CDR2 are SNHLY and FYNNEI. In DNA, the CDR3 is TGTGCCAGCAGCTACGACACCGAGCAGTACTTC. Protein sequence: CASSYDTEQYF.

This chain joins TRBV15 and TRBJ2-1; 9 bases line up with TRBD1. With V trimmed by 3 bases and J by 6 bases, 9 bases remained unmatched. Per germline, CDR1 LNHNV and CDR2 YYDKDF (reference sequence). This CDR3 is built from 16 residues. CDR3 coding DNA: TGTGCCACCAGCAGCGGACAGGGGAGTGGGGGCAATGAGCAGTTCTTC. It specifies CATSSGQGSGGNEQFF.

V usage is TRBV4-1 and J usage is TRBJ2-5; the match to TRBD2 covers 9 bases. Judging by the DNA end, TRBJ2-7 fits better; the J call may be wrong. This CDR3 spans 15 amino acids. Per the germline V gene, CDR1 is MGHRA and CDR2 is YSYEKL. The CDR3 spells CASSPGEREVYEQYF. In DNA, the CDR3 is TGCGCCAGCAGCCCAGGTGAGCGGGAGGTCTACGAGCAGTACTTC.